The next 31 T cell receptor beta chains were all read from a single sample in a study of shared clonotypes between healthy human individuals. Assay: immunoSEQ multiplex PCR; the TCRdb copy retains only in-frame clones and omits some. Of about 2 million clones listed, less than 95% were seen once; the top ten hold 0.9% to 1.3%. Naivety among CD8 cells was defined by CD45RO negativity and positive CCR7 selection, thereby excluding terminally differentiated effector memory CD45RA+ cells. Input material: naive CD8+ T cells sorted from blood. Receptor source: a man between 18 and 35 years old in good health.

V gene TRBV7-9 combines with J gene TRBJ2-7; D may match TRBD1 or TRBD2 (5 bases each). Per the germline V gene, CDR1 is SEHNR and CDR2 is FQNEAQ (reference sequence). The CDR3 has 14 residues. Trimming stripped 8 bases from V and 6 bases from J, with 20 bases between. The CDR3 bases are TGTGCCAGCCTGCCACCGGGGCCGGGAAGCGAGCAGTACTTC. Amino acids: CASLPPGPGSEQYF.

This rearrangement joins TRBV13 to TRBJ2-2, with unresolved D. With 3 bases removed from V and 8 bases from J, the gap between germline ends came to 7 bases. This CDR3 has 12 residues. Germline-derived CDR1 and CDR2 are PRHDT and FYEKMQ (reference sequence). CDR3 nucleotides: TGTGCCAGCAGCTTTCGTCCGGGGGAGCTGTTTTTT. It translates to CASSFRPGELFF.

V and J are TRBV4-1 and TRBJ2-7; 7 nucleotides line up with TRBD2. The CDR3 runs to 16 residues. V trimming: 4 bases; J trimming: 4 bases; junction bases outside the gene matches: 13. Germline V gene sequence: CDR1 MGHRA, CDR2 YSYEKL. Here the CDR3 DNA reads TGCGCCAGCAGCCCCAGGTGGGACTGGGGAGGGTACGAGCAGTACTTC. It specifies CASSPRWDWGGYEQYF.

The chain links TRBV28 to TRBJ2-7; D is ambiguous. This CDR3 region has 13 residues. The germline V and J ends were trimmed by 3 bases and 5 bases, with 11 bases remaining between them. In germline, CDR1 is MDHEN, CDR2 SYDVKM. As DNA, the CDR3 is TGTGCCAGCAGTTTTATCCCCTTCGACGAGCAGTACTTC. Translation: CASSFIPFDEQYF. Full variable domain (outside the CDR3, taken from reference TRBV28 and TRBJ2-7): DVKVTQSSRYLVKRTGEKVFLECVQDMDHENMFWYRQDPGLGLRLIYFSYDVKMKEKGDIPEGYSVSREKKERFSLILESASTNQTSMYLCASSFIPFDEQYFGPGTRLTVT.

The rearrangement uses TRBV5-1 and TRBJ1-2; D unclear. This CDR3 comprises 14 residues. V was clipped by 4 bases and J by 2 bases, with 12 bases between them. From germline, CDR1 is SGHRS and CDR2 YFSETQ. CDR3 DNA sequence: TGCGCCAGCAGCGCGGCACCGGGGAACTATGGCTACACCTTC. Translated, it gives CASSAAPGNYGYTF.

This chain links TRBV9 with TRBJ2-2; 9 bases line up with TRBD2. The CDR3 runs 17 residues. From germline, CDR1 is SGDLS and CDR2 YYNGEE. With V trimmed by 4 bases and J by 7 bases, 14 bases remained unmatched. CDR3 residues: CASSLPSSGTGNGELFF. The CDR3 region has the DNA TGTGCCAGCAGCTTGCCGTCTAGCGGGACGGGGAACGGGGAGCTGTTTTTT.

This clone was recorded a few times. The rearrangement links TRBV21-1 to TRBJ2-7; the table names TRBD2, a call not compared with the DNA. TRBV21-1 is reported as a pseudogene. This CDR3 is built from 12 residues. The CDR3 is CACFCCREWEYF. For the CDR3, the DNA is TGTGCCTGCTTCTGTTGTCGGGAATGGGAGTACTTC.

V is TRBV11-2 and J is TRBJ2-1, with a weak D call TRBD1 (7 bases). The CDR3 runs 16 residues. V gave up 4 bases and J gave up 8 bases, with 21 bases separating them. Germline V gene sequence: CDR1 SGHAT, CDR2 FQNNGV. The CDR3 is CASSSLGGTAWDEQFF. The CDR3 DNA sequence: TGTGCCAGCAGCTCCCTAGGCGGGACAGCCTGGGATGAGCAGTTCTTC.

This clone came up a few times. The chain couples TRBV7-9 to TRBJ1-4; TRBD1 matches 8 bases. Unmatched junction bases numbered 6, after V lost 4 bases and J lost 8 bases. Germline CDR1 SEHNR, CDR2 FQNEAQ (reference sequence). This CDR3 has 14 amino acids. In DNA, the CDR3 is TGTGCCAGCAGCTCGGACAGGGCAGGGGAAAAACTGTTTTTT. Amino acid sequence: CASSSDRAGEKLFF.

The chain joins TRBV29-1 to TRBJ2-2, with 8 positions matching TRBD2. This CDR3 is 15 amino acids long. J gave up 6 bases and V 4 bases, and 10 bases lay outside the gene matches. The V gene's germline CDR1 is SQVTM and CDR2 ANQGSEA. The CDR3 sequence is CSVGDSGALSGELFF. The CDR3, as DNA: TGCAGCGTTGGGGATAGCGGGGCTCTGTCCGGGGAGCTGTTTTTT.

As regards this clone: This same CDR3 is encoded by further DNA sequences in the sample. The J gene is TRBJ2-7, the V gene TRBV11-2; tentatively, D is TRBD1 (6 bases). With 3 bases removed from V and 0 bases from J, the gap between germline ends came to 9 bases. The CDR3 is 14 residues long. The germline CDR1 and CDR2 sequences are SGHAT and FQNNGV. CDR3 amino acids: CASSFTTGSYEQYF. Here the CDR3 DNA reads TGTGCCAGCAGCTTTACGACAGGCTCCTACGAGCAGTACTTC.

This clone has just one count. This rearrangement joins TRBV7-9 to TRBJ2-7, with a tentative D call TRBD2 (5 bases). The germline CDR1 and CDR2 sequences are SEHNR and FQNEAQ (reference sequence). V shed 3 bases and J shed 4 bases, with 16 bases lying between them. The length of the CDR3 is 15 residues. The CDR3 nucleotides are TGTGCCAGCAGCTTCAGCGGAGGTTCCCGTTACGAGCAGTACTTC. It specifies CASSFSGGSRYEQYF.

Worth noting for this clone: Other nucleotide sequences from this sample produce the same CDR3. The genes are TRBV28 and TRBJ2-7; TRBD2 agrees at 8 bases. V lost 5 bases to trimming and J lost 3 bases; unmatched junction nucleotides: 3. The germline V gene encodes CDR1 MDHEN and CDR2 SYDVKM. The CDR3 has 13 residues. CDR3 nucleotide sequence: TGTGCCAGCAGTCCAGGGACTAGCTACGAGCAGTACTTC. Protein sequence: CASSPGTSYEQYF.

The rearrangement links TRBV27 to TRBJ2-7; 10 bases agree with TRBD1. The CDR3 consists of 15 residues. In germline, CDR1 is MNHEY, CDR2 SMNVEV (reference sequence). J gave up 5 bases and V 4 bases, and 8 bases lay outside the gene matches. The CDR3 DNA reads TGTGCCAGCAGTTCCCGGGGACAGGGGTTGAACGAGCAGTACTTC. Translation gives CASSSRGQGLNEQYF.

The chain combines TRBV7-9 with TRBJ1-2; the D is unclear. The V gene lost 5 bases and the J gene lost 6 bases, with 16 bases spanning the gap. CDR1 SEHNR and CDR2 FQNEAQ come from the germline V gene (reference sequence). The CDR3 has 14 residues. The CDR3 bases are TGTGCCAGCAGCCTGGAGATGGTTGGAAATGGCTACACCTTC. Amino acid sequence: CASSLEMVGNGYTF.

DNA of the CDR3: TGTGCCAGCGGGACAGCCTTCTACCAAGAGACCCAGTACTTC. The encoded protein is CASGTAFYQETQYF. V gene TRBV21-1 combines with J gene TRBJ2-5; the DNA was not used to check the table's D call, TRBD1. TRBV21-1 is recorded as a pseudogene. This CDR3 has 14 residues.

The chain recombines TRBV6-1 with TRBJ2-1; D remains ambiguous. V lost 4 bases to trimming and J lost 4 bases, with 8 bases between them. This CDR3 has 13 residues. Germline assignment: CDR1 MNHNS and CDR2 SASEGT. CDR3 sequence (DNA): TGTGCCAGCAGTGTAACAGTTTACAATGAGCAGTTCTTC. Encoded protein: CASSVTVYNEQFF.

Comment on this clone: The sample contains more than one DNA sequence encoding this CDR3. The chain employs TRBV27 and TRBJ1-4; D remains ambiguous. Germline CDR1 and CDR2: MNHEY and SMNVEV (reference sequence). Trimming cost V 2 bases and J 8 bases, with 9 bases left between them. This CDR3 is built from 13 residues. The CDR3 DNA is TGTGCCAGCAGTTTAGGGGTAGGAGAAAAACTGTTTTTT. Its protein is CASSLGVGEKLFF.

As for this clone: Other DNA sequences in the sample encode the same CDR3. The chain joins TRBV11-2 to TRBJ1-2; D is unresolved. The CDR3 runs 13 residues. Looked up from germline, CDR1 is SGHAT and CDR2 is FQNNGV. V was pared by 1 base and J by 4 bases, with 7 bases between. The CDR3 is CASSLGTGYGYTF. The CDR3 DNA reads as TGTGCCAGCAGCTTAGGAACGGGCTATGGCTACACCTTC.

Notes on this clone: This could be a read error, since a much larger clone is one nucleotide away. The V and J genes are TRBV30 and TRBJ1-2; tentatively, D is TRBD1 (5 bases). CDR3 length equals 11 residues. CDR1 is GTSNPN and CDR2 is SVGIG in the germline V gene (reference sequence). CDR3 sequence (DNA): TGTGCCTGGGGGCAGGGCTATGGCTACATCTTC. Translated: CAWGQGYGYIF.

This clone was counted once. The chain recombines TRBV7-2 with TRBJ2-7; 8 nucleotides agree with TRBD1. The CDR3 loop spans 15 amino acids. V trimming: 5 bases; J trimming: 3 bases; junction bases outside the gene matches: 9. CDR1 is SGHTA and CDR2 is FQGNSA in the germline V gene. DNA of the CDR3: TGTGCCAGCAGCCCATGGGGACAGGAAGACTACGAGCAGTACTTC. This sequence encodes CASSPWGQEDYEQYF. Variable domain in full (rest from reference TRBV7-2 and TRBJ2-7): GAGVSQSPSNKVTEKGKDVELRCDPISGHTALYWYRQSLGQGLEFLIYFQGNSAPDKSGLPSDRFSAERTGGSVSTLTIQRTQQEDSAVYLCASSPWGQEDYEQYFGPGTRLTVT.

The DNA for the CDR3 is TGTGCCAGTAGTATAGTTGGACTCACCTACAATGAGCAGTTCTTC. This encodes CASSIVGLTYNEQFF. The rearrangement uses TRBV19 and TRBJ2-1; a possible D gene is TRBD2 (5 bases). Trimming left V 1 base short and J 2 bases short, with 9 bases between. The CDR3 contains 15 residues. Looked up from germline, CDR1 is LNHDA and CDR2 is SQIVND (reference sequence).

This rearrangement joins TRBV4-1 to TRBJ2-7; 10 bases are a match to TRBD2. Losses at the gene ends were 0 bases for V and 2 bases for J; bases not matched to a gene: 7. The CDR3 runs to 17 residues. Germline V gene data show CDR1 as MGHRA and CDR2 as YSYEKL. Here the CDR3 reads CASSQEEGLAGAYEQYF. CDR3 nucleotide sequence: TGCGCCAGCAGCCAAGAGGAGGGCCTAGCGGGGGCCTACGAGCAGTACTTC.

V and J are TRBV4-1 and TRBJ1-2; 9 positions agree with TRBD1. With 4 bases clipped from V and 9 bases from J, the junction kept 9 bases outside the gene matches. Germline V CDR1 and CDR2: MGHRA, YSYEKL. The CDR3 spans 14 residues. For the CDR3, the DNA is TGCGCCAGCAGCCCGGGACAGGGATTGTCAAGCTACACCTTC. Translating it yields CASSPGQGLSSYTF.

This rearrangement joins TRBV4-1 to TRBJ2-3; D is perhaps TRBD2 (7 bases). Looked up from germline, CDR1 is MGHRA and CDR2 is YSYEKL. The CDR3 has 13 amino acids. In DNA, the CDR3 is TGCGCGTCCGAAGGGGGGGGCCCAGATACGCAGTATTTT. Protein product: CASEGGGPDTQYF.

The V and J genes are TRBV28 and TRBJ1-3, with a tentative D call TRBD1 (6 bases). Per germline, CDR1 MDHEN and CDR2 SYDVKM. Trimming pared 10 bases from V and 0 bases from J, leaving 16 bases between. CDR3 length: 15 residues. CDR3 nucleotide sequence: TGTGCCACCTGCATGGGGGCCATCTCTGGAAACACCATATATTTT. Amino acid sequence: CATCMGAISGNTIYF.

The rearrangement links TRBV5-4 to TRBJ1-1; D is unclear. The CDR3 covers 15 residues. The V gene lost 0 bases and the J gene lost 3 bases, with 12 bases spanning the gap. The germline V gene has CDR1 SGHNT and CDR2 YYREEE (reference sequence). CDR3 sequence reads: CASSLGADRDTEAFF. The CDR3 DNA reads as TGTGCCAGCAGCTTGGGCGCAGACCGTGACACTGAAGCTTTCTTT.

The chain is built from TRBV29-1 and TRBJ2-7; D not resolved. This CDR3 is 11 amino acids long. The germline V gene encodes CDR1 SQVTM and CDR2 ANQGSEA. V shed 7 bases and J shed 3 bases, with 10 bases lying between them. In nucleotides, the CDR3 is TGCAGCGCCGATTTGGGCTACGAGCAGTACTTC. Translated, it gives CSADLGYEQYF.

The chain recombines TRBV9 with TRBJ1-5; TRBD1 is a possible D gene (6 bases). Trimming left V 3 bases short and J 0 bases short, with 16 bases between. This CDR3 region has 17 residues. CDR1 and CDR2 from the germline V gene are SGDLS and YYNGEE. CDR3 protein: CASSAIQGYLSNQPQHF. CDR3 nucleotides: TGTGCCAGCAGCGCAATACAGGGATACCTTAGCAATCAGCCCCAGCATTTT.

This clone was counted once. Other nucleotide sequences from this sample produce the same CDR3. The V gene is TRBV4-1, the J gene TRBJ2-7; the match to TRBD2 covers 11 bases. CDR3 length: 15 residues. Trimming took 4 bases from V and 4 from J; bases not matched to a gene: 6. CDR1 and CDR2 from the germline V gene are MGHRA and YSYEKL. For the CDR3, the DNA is TGCGCCAGCAGCCCTCTAGCGGGAGGCAATTACGAGCAGTACTTC. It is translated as CASSPLAGGNYEQYF.

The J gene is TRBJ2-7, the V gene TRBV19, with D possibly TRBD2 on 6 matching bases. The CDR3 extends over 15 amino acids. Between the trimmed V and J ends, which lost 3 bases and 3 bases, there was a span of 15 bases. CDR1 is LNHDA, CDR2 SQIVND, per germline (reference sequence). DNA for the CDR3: TGTGCCAGTAGTATGGGGACTTCCCCCCACTACGAGCAGTACTTC. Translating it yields CASSMGTSPHYEQYF.